A single sample is the source of the 13 T cell receptor beta chains below, sequenced in a study of shared clonotypes between healthy human individuals. Profiled with immunoSEQ multiplex PCR; TCRdb holds only in-frame clones, not every one. The sample contains approximately 2,000,000 clones, around 93% of which appear only once. Sequencing was performed on naive CD4+ T cells from PBMCs. Sample subset: CD45RA+ positively selected. All receptors come from a man aged 18 to 29 in good health. Some clones in this sample may be carry-over from other donors' samples.

This chain connects TRBV6-1 to TRBJ2-2, with D unclear. The CDR3 is 14 amino acids. V was shortened by 4 bases and J by 6 bases, with 12 bases between the two germline ends. CDR1 MNHNS and CDR2 SASEGT come from the germline V gene. CDR3 bases: TGTGCCAGCAGTGGGCAGATTCTATCCGGGGAGCTGTTTTTT. It encodes CASSGQILSGELFF.

The chain uses TRBV2 and TRBJ2-7; possibly TRBD1 for D (5 bases). The CDR3 contains 13 residues. V dropped 6 bases and J dropped 4 bases, with 13 bases sitting between them. Germline CDR1 SNHLY, CDR2 FYNNEI. CDR3 bases: TGTGCCAGCAGCGGTGACAGATATTACGAGCAGTACTTC. Protein product: CASSGDRYYEQYF.

A word on this clone: The same CDR3 is also encoded by other DNA sequences in this sample. This chain links TRBV18 with TRBJ2-7; TRBD1 matches at 9 bases. The J segment lost 2 bases and the V segment lost 6 bases, leaving 5 bases of the junction unmatched. The V gene's germline CDR1 is KGHSH and CDR2 LQKENI. This CDR3 has 14 amino acids. CDR3 coding DNA: TGTGCCAGCTCGCCCGGGACAGGGACCTACGAGCAGTACTTC. Amino acid sequence: CASSPGTGTYEQYF.

The J gene is TRBJ2-5, the V gene TRBV5-3, with a weak D call TRBD1 (5 bases). TRBV5-3 is placed among ORFs of uncertain function. Trimming removed 2 bases at V and 5 bases at J, with 10 bases between. The CDR3 is made up of 13 amino acids. In DNA, the CDR3 is TGTGCCAGAAGCTTCATCAGGGTGGAGACCCAGTACTTC. This encodes CARSFIRVETQYF.

The chain joins TRBV14 to TRBJ2-3; 8 bases line up with TRBD1. The CDR3 is 14 residues long. J was trimmed by 11 bases and V by 1 base; bases with no gene match: 8. Germline CDR1 SGHDN, CDR2 FVKESK. Here the CDR3 DNA reads TGTGCCAGCAGCCAAGGGCATCCCGGACAGGGGCAGTATTTT. Translation: CASSQGHPGQGQYF.

About this clone: Other DNA sequences in the same sample also yield this CDR3. The chain uses TRBV5-1 and TRBJ2-3; D may be TRBD1 (5 bases). Looked up from germline, CDR1 is SGHRS and CDR2 is YFSETQ. Trimming removed 0 bases from V and 6 bases from J, with 11 bases in between. This CDR3 region has 14 residues. The CDR3 DNA sequence: TGCGCCAGCAGCTTGGGGCAGGGCTCGGATACGCAGTATTTT. Translating it yields CASSLGQGSDTQYF.

The chain is built from TRBV28 and TRBJ1-2, with D tentatively TRBD1 (6 bases). Germline CDR1 MDHEN, CDR2 SYDVKM. Trimming stripped 1 base from V and 8 bases from J, with 11 bases between. This CDR3 has 13 residues. CDR3 protein: CASSLFAGEGYTF. For the CDR3, the DNA is TGTGCCAGCAGTTTATTTGCAGGGGAAGGCTACACCTTC.

The V call is TRBV7-8, the J call TRBJ2-2; TRBD2 is a possible D gene (6 bases). This CDR3 is 15 amino acids long. Trimming left V 10 bases short and J 3 bases short, with 18 bases between. Germline V gene sequence: CDR1 SGHVS, CDR2 FQNEAQ. This chain's CDR3 is CATLRERTYTGELFF. The CDR3 DNA follows: TGTGCCACCCTTCGGGAGCGAACATACACCGGGGAGCTGTTTTTT. The full variable domain, rest sourced from reference TRBV7-8 and TRBJ2-2, is GAGVSQSPRYKVAKRGQDVALRCDPISGHVSLFWYQQALGQGPEFLTYFQNEAQLDKSGLPSDRFFAERPEGSVSTLKIQRTQQEDSAVYLCATLRERTYTGELFFGEGSRLTVL.

The CDR3: CASSQEIGQSYEQYF. The CDR3 DNA reads TGTGCCAGCAGCCAAGAAATCGGACAATCCTACGAGCAGTACTTC. This chain uses TRBV4-2 with TRBJ2-7, with D maybe TRBD1 (5 bases). Germline values: CDR1 LGHNA, CDR2 YNFKEQ. CDR3 size: 15 residues. Trimming pared 0 bases from V and 1 base from J, leaving 10 bases between.

This sequence joins TRBV9 and TRBJ2-4, with 7 bases that match TRBD1. V was pared by 3 bases and J by 0 bases, with 15 bases of the junction left unmatched. CDR1 and CDR2 (germline): SGDLS, YYNGEE. The CDR3 is 19 amino acids. The CDR3 sequence: CASSGRDSRNPLAKNIQYF. The CDR3 coding sequence is TGTGCCAGCAGCGGCCGGGACAGCCGTAACCCGCTAGCCAAAAACATTCAGTACTTC.

J is TRBJ2-3 and V is TRBV11-2; possible D gene TRBD2, 6 bases. The CDR3 loop spans 16 amino acids. V was pared by 1 base and J by 2 bases, with 13 bases between. Germline loops: CDR1 SGHAT, CDR2 FQNNGV. The CDR3 DNA is TGTGCCAGCAGCTTAGTCCGGACTACAATCACAGATACGCAGTATTTT. Its protein is CASSLVRTTITDTQYF.

The rearrangement links TRBV6-1 to TRBJ2-3; no clear D. This CDR3 has 13 amino acids. Germline-derived CDR1 and CDR2 are MNHNS and SASEGT. Deletions cut 6 bases from V and 0 bases from J, with 7 bases between. Written as DNA, the CDR3 is TGTGCCAGCAGAACCACTAGCACAGATACGCAGTATTTT. It specifies CASRTTSTDTQYF.

This clone has only a few counts. The rearrangement uses TRBV15 and TRBJ2-7, with D perhaps being TRBD1 or TRBD2 (5 bases each). CDR1 and CDR2 (germline): LNHNV, YYDKDF (reference sequence). The CDR3 consists of 14 residues. V was trimmed by 4 bases and J by 6 bases, leaving 16 bases between them. CDR3: CATSIAGRQGEQYF. Written as DNA, the CDR3 is TGTGCCACCAGCATTGCGGGCCGCCAGGGCGAGCAGTACTTC.